This entry lists 12 T cell receptor beta chains sequenced from one sample in a study of blood T cell repertoires in COVID-19. Clones were read by immunoSEQ multiplex PCR, and TCRdb kept only the in-frame ones, dropping some. This sample carries about 160,000 clones, 77% of them seen once, and the ten largest clones take around 3%. The material sequenced was peripheral blood. The receptors here all came from a man between 65 and 85 years old with acute or convalescent COVID-19.

A few counts support this clone. This rearrangement joins TRBV7-9 to TRBJ1-2; D possibly corresponds to TRBD1 (6 bases). This CDR3 contains 15 residues. The V and J ends lost 1 base and 6 bases respectively, with 15 bases between them. Per the germline V gene, CDR1 is SEHNR and CDR2 is FQNEAQ (reference sequence). The CDR3 spells CASSLEAGATDGYTF. The CDR3 DNA is TGTGCCAGCAGCTTAGAGGCAGGGGCCACGGATGGCTACACCTTC. Filled out from reference TRBV7-9 and TRBJ1-2, the complete variable domain reads DTGVSQNPRHKITKRGQNVTFRCDPISEHNRLYWYRQTLGQGPEFLTYFQNEAQLEKSRLLSDRFSAERPKGSFSTLEIQRTEQGDSAMYLCASSLEAGATDGYTFGSGTRLTVV.

The chain carries TRBV10-3 and TRBJ1-1; 9 bases are shared with TRBD1. The CDR3 is 14 residues long. V lost 5 bases to trimming and J lost 1 base; unmatched junction nucleotides: 2. Germline CDR1 reads ENHRY; CDR2 reads SYGVKD. Here the CDR3 DNA reads TGTGCCATCAGTACAGGGGGCAGGAACACTGAAGCTTTCTTT. This translates into CAISTGGRNTEAFF.

This clone is a singleton in its sample. The CDR3: CASSLGGALRFGYTF. The CDR3 nucleotides are TGTGCCAGCAGCTTGGGGGGAGCTTTGCGTTTTGGCTACACCTTC. This chain uses TRBV5-6 with TRBJ1-2, with D unclear. The CDR3 extends over 15 amino acids. Trimming left V 0 bases short and J 7 bases short, with 16 bases between. Germline values: CDR1 SGHDT, CDR2 YYEEEE. The complete variable domain, with remaining parts taken from reference TRBV5-6 and TRBJ1-2, reads DAGVTQSPTHLIKTRGQQVTLRCSPKSGHDTVSWYQQALGQGPQFIFQYYEEEERQRGNFPDRFSGHQFPNYSSELNVNALLLGDSALYLCASSLGGALRFGYTFGSGTRLTVV.

The chain recombines TRBV6-1 with TRBJ2-7; D may be TRBD1 (5 bases). CDR1 is MNHNS and CDR2 is SASEGT in the germline V gene. This CDR3 has 18 amino acids. The V end was cut by 2 bases, the J end by 3 bases, with 23 bases between. CDR3 sequence (DNA): TGTGCCAGCAGTGAAATAGCCAGGGCGGTAAGTAGGCGCTACGAGCAGTACTTC. It specifies CASSEIARAVSRRYEQYF.

This clone has a single count. CDR3 protein: CASSFWAGGKIGEAFF. DNA of the CDR3: TGTGCCAGCAGCTTTTGGGCAGGGGGGAAAATCGGTGAAGCTTTCTTT. The chain employs TRBV11-2 and TRBJ1-1; TRBD1 agrees at 7 bases. J lost 7 bases, V lost 3 bases, and 14 bases had no gene match. Looked up from germline, CDR1 is SGHAT and CDR2 is FQNNGV. The CDR3 is 16 amino acids.

In nucleotides, the CDR3 is TGTGCCAGCAGCTTCGACAGGGGTCACACCATATATTTT. Translated, it gives CASSFDRGHTIYF. This chain connects TRBV5-5 to TRBJ1-3; 8 bases match TRBD1. The ends lost 2 bases at V and 8 bases at J; junction bases unmatched: 3. From germline, CDR1 is SGHKS and CDR2 YYEKEE (reference sequence). The CDR3 consists of 13 residues. Combining the CDR3 with reference TRBV5-5 and TRBJ1-3 gives the whole variable domain DAGVTQSPTHLIKTRGQQVTLRCSPISGHKSVSWYQQVLGQGPQFIFQYYEKEERGRGNFPDRFSARQFPNYSSELNVNALLLGDSALYLCASSFDRGHTIYFGEGSWLTVV.

The chain combines TRBV4-3 with TRBJ1-2; D is undetermined. Looked up from germline, CDR1 is LGHNA and CDR2 is YSLEER. V lost 0 bases, J lost 4 bases, and 12 bases lay in between. This CDR3 comprises 15 residues. The CDR3 sequence is CASSQDRGPGYGYTF. CDR3 in DNA: TGCGCCAGCAGCCAAGATCGAGGTCCGGGCTATGGCTACACCTTC.

The chain links TRBV28 to TRBJ1-5; TRBD1 matches 7 bases. V lost 2 bases, J lost 7 bases, and 5 bases stayed unmatched. This CDR3 contains 14 residues. The V gene's germline CDR1 is MDHEN and CDR2 SYDVKM. DNA of the CDR3: TGTGCCAGCAGTTTAATTGACAGGGACCAGCCCCAGCATTTT. Its protein product is CASSLIDRDQPQHF.

The rearrangement links TRBV2 to TRBJ1-1; possible D gene TRBD1, 5 bases. There are 14 residues in the CDR3. Germline CDR1 is SNHLY and CDR2 is FYNNEI. The V end was cut by 7 bases, the J end by 2 bases, with 14 bases between. DNA for the CDR3: TGTGCCAGCATGATGACAGTCGGAAACACTGAAGCTTTCTTT. This codes for CASMMTVGNTEAFF.

There are a few counts of this clone. The V call is TRBV7-9, the J call TRBJ2-2, with a tentative D call TRBD1 (5 bases). The CDR3 sequence is 14 residues long. V was shortened by 7 bases and J by 2 bases, with 11 bases between the two germline ends. Germline loops: CDR1 SEHNR, CDR2 FQNEAQ (reference sequence). The CDR3: CASIRQINTGELFF. The CDR3 bases are TGTGCCAGCATCAGACAGATAAACACCGGGGAGCTGTTTTTT.

The chain links TRBV19 to TRBJ2-2; tentative D call: TRBD2 (6 bases). Trimming removed 5 bases from V and 1 base from J, with 11 bases in between. The length of the CDR3 is 15 residues. CDR1 is LNHDA, CDR2 SQIVND, per germline (reference sequence). The DNA of the CDR3 is TGTGCCAGTAGTTCGGGACTTCTGAACACCGGGGAGCTGTTTTTT. Translation: CASSSGLLNTGELFF.

This clone has only a few counts. The genes are TRBV28 and TRBJ1-2; D is unresolved. Deletions cut 1 base from V and 3 bases from J, with 9 bases between. The CDR3 contains 14 residues. Germline CDR1 and CDR2: MDHEN and SYDVKM. CDR3 nucleotide sequence: TGTGCCAGCAGTTTATCGTTGGGCTACTATGGCTACACCTTC. Amino acids: CASSLSLGYYGYTF.